This is a list of T cell receptor beta chains from one sample in a study of blood T cell repertoires in COVID-19. Profiling relied on immunoSEQ multiplex PCR, and the TCRdb table lists in-frame clones only, not all of them. The sample contains about 280,000 clones, roughly 87% of which appear only once. Sequencing input: peripheral blood. The origin of the receptors is a man aged 18 to 29 with active or convalescent COVID-19. The CDR3 runs from the conserved cysteine through the conserved F or W. The D gene is left open where the match is weak. Some rows mark clone size as missing; the rest say once, few, many or name a class of expanded clone.

clone size	V gene	D gene	J gene	CDR3 protein	CDR3 DNA
-	TRBV7-9	TRBD2	TRBJ2-1	CASSLGLAGGYNEQFF	TGTGCCAGCAGCTTAGGACTAGCGGGGGGATACAATGAGCAGTTCTTC
-	TRBV3-1/TRBV3-2	TRBD2	TRBJ2-2	CASSQEVPQRGLGELFF	TGTGCCAGCAGCCAAGAAGTTCCCCAGCGGGGTTTAGGGGAGCTGTTTTTT
-	TRBV29-1	-	TRBJ2-7	CSVVGRESEQYF	TGCAGCGTTGTAGGTCGGGAAAGCGAGCAGTACTTC
-	TRBV7-9	-	TRBJ2-1	CASSLLGRGSYYNEQFF	TGTGCCAGCAGCTTATTGGGTCGAGGGTCCTACTACAATGAGCAGTTCTTC
-	TRBV11-2	-	TRBJ2-7	CASSLPNGGSYEQYF	TGTGCCAGCAGTCTCCCGAACGGGGGATCCTACGAGCAGTACTTC
-	TRBV27	-	TRBJ2-2	CASRPGIGAGELFF	TGTGCCAGCAGACCAGGGATCGGCGCCGGGGAGCTGTTTTTT
-	TRBV7-9	-	TRBJ2-5	CASSPAGRGLETQYF	TGTGCCAGCAGCCCCGCCGGCAGGGGTCTTGAGACCCAGTACTTC
-	TRBV10-3	-	TRBJ1-4	CAISDSGASNEKLFF	TGTGCCATCAGTGACTCTGGGGCCTCTAATGAAAAACTGTTTTTT
-	TRBV2	-	TRBJ1-1	CASSEGHWDTEAFF	TGTGCCAGCAGTGAAGGACACTGGGACACTGAAGCTTTCTTT
-	TRBV15	-	TRBJ2-3	CATSNQGDTQYF	TGTGCCACCAGCAACCAGGGGGATACGCAGTATTTT
-	TRBV4-3	-	TRBJ1-2	CASSRYQGPNYGYTF	TGCGCCAGCAGTCGCTACCAGGGGCCTAACTATGGCTACACCTTC
-	TRBV4-1	TRBD1	TRBJ1-2	CASRLPGQDYGYTF	TGCGCCAGCAGACTTCCGGGACAGGATTATGGCTACACCTTC
few	TRBV6-5	TRBD1	TRBJ2-1	CASRDTGTGIQQFF	TGTGCCAGCAGGGATACCGGGACAGGGATTCAGCAGTTCTTC
-	TRBV11-2	TRBD2	TRBJ2-5	CASSPRGVQETQYF	TGTGCCAGCAGCCCCCGGGGGGTACAAGAGACCCAGTACTTC
-	TRBV2	-	TRBJ1-1	CASGRVGSGTEAFF	TGTGCCAGCGGACGAGTGGGGTCGGGGACTGAAGCTTTCTTT
-	TRBV7-7	-	TRBJ2-7	CASSLARDYEQYF	TGTGCCAGCAGCTTAGCGCGAGACTACGAGCAGTACTTC
-	TRBV10-2	TRBD2	TRBJ2-3	CASSESSTSGVSDTQYF	TGCGCCAGCAGTGAGTCGTCTACTAGCGGGGTCAGCGATACGCAGTATTTT
-	TRBV4-1	TRBD1	TRBJ1-5	CASSHEHRGAGQPQHF	TGCGCCAGCAGCCATGAACACAGGGGGGCGGGCCAGCCCCAGCATTTT
-	TRBV1	-	TRBJ2-7	CTSSLNESTSGTYEQYF	TGCACCAGCAGCCTCAATGAGTCGACTAGCGGCACCTACGAGCAGTACTTC
-	TRBV5-6	-	TRBJ2-3	CASSPGSSNSDTQYF	TGTGCCAGCAGTCCGGGATCGAGTAACTCAGATACGCAGTATTTT
-	TRBV6-5	TRBD2	TRBJ2-3	CASSYSPRDYTDTQYF	TGTGCCAGCAGTTACTCGCCTCGGGACTACACAGATACGCAGTATTTT
-	TRBV14	-	TRBJ2-2	CASSRPGTGELFF	TGTGCCAGCAGCCGCCCCGGCACCGGGGAGCTGTTTTTT
-	TRBV2	TRBD2	TRBJ2-3	CASSAGGPWDTQYF	TGTGCCAGCAGTGCGGGGGGACCTTGGGATACGCAGTATTTT
-	TRBV2	TRBD1	TRBJ1-1	CASRGQGNTEAFF	TGTGCCAGCAGGGGACAGGGAAACACTGAAGCTTTCTTT
-	TRBV19	TRBD2	TRBJ2-3	CASSLAGISSTDTQYF	TGTGCCAGTAGTTTAGCGGGGATCTCTAGCACAGATACGCAGTATTTT
-	TRBV27	-	TRBJ2-5	CASSLLRQGIETQYF	TGTGCCAGCAGTTTACTTCGGCAGGGTATCGAGACCCAGTACTTC
medium-sized	TRBV5-1	TRBD1	TRBJ1-5	CASSPRDRVKPQHF	TGCGCCAGCAGCCCCCGGGACAGGGTTAAGCCCCAGCATTTT
once	TRBV6-5	-	TRBJ1-1	CASVQGSLNTEAFF	TGTGCCAGCGTGCAGGGCTCCCTGAACACTGAAGCTTTCTTT
few	TRBV9	-	TRBJ1-4	CASSVGRAARGEKLFF	TGTGCCAGCAGCGTAGGTAGAGCAGCGCGTGGTGAAAAACTGTTTTTT
-	TRBV6-6	TRBD2	TRBJ2-5	CASKSGGADSQTQYF	TGTGCCAGTAAGAGCGGGGGGGCGGATTCCCAGACCCAGTACTTC
-	TRBV27	TRBD1	TRBJ2-7	CASSLLGTVSYEQYF	TGTGCCAGCAGTTTACTTGGGACAGTCTCCTACGAGCAGTACTTC
-	TRBV5-4	TRBD2	TRBJ2-3	CASSQLAGLSTDTQYF	TGTGCCAGCAGCCAACTAGCGGGGCTTAGCACAGATACGCAGTATTTT
-	TRBV1	-	TRBJ1-4	CTSSQPPGTGDPNEKLFF	TGCACCAGCAGCCAACCCCCAGGGACAGGAGACCCTAATGAAAAACTGTTTTTT
-	TRBV3-1/TRBV3-2	-	TRBJ1-3	CASSQDYRNTIYF	TGTGCCAGCAGCCAAGATTATCGAAACACCATATATTTT
-	TRBV7-8	-	TRBJ1-1	CASSLASGTEAFF	TGTGCCAGCAGCTTAGCGTCAGGGACTGAAGCTTTCTTT
-	TRBV4-1	-	TRBJ1-2	CASSQVSRDYGYTF	TGCGCCAGCAGCCAAGTAAGCAGGGACTATGGCTACACCTTC